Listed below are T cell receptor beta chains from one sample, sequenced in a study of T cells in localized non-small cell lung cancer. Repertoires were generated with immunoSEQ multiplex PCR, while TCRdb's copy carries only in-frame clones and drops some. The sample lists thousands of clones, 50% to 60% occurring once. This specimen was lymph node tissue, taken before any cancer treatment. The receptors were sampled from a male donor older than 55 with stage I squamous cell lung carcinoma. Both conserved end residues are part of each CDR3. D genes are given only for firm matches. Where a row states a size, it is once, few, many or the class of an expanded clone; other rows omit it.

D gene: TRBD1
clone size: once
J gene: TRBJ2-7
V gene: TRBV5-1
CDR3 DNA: TGCGCCAGCAGCAAGGACGGGACAGGGGGCTTTTTCGAGCAGTACTTC
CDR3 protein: CASSKDGTGGFFEQYF

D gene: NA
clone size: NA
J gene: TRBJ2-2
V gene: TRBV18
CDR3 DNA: TGTGCCAGCTCACCGCAAGTAGGGGCGAACACCGGGGAGCTGTTTTTT
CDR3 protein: CASSPQVGANTGELFF

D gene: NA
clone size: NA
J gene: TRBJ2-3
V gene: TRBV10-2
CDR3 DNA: TGCGCCAGCAGCGGGGGCCCGGGTGAAGGGAGCACAGATACGCAGTATTTT
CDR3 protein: CASSGGPGEGSTDTQYF

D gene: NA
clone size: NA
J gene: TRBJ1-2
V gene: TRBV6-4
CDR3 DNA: TGTGCCAGCAGTACCTACTATGGCTACACCTTC
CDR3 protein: CASSTYYGYTF

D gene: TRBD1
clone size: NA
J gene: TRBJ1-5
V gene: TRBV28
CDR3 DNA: TGTGCCAGCAGTTCCCCGGGACAGGGCAATCAGCCCCAGCATTTT
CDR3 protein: CASSSPGQGNQPQHF

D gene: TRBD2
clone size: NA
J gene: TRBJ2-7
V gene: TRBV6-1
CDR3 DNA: TGTGCCAGCAGTGAAGGCGTGAGGATGGGGAGAGCGGGAACATACGAGCAGTACTTC
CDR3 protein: CASSEGVRMGRAGTYEQYF

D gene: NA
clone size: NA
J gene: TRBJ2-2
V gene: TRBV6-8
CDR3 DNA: TGTGCCAGCAGTCCCGCCTTGAACACCGGGGAGCTGTTTTTT
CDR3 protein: CASSPALNTGELFF

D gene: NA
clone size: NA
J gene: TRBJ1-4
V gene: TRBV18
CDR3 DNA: TGTGCCAGCTCACCACTTGCCCCAGCAACTAATGAAAAACTGTTTTTT
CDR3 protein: CASSPLAPATNEKLFF

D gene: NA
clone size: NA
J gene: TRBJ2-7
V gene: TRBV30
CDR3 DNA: TGTGCCTGGAGTACGACTCACCTCCGCGAGCAGTACTTC
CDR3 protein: CAWSTTHLREQYF

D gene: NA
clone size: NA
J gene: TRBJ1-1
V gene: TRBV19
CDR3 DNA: TGTGCCAGTAGGGTCACAGGGTATCCCACTGAAGCTTTCTTT
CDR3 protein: CASRVTGYPTEAFF

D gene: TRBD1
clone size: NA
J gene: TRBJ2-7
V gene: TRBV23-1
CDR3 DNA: TGCGCCAGCAGTCAATCCGCAGGGGGCAGGGACGAGCAGTACTTC
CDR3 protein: CASSQSAGGRDEQYF

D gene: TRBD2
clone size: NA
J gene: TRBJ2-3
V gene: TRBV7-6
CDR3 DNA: TGTGCCAGCAGCCGGACCGGGGGGTTGGGCACAGATACGCAGTATTTT
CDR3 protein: CASSRTGGLGTDTQYF

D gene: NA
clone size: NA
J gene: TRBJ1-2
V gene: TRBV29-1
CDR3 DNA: TGCAGCGTCGAGGAGGGAAACTATGGCTACACCTTC
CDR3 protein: CSVEEGNYGYTF

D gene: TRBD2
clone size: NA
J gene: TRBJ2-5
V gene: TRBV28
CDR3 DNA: TGTGCCAGCAGTGCGGGACTAGCGGGAGGGCGAGAGACCCAGTACTTC
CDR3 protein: CASSAGLAGGRETQYF

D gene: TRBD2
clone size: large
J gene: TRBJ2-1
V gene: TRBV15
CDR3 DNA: TGTGCCACCAGCAGAGGACTAGCGGGATCCAATGAGCAGTTCTTC
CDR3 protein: CATSRGLAGSNEQFF

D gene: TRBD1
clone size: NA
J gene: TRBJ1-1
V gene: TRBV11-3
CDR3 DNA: TGTGCCAGCAGCCCCCGACAGGGAATCGACACTGAAGCTTTCTTT
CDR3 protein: CASSPRQGIDTEAFF

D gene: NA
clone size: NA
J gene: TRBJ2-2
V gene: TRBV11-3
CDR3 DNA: TGTGCCAGCAGCGGGCCGGGACATGACACCGAGGAGCTGTTTTTT
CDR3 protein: CASSGPGHDTEELFF

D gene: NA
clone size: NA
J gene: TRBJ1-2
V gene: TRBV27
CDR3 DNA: TGTGCCAGCATCCCATTGGACTATGGCTACACCTTC
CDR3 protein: CASIPLDYGYTF

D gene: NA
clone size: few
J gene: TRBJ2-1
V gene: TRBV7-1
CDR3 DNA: TGTGCCAGCAGCCCGGATCCGAATGGTGAGCAGTTCTTC
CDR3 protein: CASSPDPNGEQFF

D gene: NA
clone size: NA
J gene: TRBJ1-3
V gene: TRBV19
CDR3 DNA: TGTGCCAGTAGTGCAGGGGAAACTGGAAACACCATATATTTT
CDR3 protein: CASSAGETGNTIYF

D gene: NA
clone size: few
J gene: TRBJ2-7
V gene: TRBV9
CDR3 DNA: TGTGCCAGCAGTGTCGGTGCCTACGAGCAGTACTTC
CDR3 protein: CASSVGAYEQYF

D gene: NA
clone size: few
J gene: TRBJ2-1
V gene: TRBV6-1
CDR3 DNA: TGTGCCAGCAGTGAAGTACTAAACAATGAGCAGTTCTTC
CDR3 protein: CASSEVLNNEQFF

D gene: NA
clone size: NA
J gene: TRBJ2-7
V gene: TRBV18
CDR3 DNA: TGTGCCAGCTCAAATCGAGGAAACTCCTACGAGCAGTACTTC
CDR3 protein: CASSNRGNSYEQYF

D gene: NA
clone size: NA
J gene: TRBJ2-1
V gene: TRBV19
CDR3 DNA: TGTGCCAGTAGTATAGAGGGATCCTACAATGAGCAGTTCTTC
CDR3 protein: CASSIEGSYNEQFF

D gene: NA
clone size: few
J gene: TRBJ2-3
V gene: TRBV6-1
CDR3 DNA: TGTGCCAGCAGTGAAGACATCACAGATACGCAGTATTTT
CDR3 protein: CASSEDITDTQYF

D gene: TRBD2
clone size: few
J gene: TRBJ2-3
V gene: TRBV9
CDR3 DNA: TGTGCCTCCTTAGCGGGAGGGCCCGGAGATACGCAGTATTTT
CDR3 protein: CASLAGGPGDTQYF

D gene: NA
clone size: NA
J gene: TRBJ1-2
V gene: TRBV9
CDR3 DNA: TGTGCCAGCAGTTCCCGCAGGGGCGGCTACACCTTC
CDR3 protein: CASSSRRGGYTF

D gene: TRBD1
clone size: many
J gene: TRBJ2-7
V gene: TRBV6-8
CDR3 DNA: TGTGCCAGCAGGGTTAAGGGGGCAGGGGAGCAGTACTTC
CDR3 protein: CASRVKGAGEQYF

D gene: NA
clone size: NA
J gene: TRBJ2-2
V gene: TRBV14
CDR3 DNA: TGTGCCAGCAGCCAAGTGGTTAGCGCAATATTAACCGGGGAGCTGTTTTTT
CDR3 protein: CASSQVVSAILTGELFF

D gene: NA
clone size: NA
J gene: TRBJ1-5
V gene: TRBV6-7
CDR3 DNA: TGTGCCAGCAAGGGTGCTATGCATCAGCCCCAGCATTTT
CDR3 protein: CASKGAMHQPQHF

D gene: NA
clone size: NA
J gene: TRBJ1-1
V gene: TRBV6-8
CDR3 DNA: TGTGCCAGCAGTTACTCCACCGGGACAAGGGTTTTCTTT
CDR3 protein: CASSYSTGTRVFF

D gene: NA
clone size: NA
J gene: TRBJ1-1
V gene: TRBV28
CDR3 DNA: TGTGCCAGCAGCCGCCGAACAGGACTGAGGAGAGGTGAAGCTTTCTTT
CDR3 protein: CASSRRTGLRRGEAFF

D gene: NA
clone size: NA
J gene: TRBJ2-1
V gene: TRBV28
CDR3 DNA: TGTGCCAGCAGTTTAATTAGGAATTTCTACAATGAGCAGTTCTTC
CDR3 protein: CASSLIRNFYNEQFF

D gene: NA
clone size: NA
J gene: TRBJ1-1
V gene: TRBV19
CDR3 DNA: TGTGCCAGTAGTAAGGCGCGGGTCACTGAAGCTTTCTTT
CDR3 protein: CASSKARVTEAFF

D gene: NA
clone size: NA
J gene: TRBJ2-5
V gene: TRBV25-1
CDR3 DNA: TGTGCCAGCAGTGTATGGGGCACGGAGACCCAGTACTTC
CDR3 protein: CASSVWGTETQYF

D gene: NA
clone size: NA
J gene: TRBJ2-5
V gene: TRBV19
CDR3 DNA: TGTGCCAGTAGTATAACCGGAGAGACCCAGTACTTC
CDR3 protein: CASSITGETQYF

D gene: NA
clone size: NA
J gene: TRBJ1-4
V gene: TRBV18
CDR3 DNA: TGTGCCAGCTCACAGCGAACGACTGCTGCAACTAATGAAAAACTGTTTTTT
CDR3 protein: CASSQRTTAATNEKLFF

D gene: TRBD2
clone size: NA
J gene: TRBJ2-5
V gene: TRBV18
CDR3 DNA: TGTGCCAGCTCAACAGAGGGACTAGCGGGAGAGACCCAGTACTTC
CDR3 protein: CASSTEGLAGETQYF

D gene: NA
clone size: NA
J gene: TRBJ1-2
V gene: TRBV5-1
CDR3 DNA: TGCGCCAGCAGCTTGGCCCCAGGGAACTATGGCTACACCTTC
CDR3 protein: CASSLAPGNYGYTF

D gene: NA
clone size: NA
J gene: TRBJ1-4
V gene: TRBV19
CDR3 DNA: TGTGCCAGTCGGAGGACAAGGGCCGAAGGACTGTTTTTT
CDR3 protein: CASRRTRAEGLFF

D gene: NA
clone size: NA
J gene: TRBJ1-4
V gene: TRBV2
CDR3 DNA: TGTGCCAGCAAAGGCCAGAGTACAACTAATGAAAAATTGTTTTTT
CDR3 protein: CASKGQSTTNEKLFF

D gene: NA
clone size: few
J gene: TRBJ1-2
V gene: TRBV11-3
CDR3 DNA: TGTGCCAGCAGCCCGACAGCGGGGATTAACTATGGCTACACCTTC
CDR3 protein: CASSPTAGINYGYTF

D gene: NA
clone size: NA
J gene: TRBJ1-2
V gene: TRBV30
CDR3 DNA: TGTGCCTGGAGTGTATGGCCGTCCTATGGCTACACCTTC
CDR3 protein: CAWSVWPSYGYTF

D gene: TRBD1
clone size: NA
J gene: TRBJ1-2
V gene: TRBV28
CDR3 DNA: TGTGCCAGCCAATCCGGGACAGCCTATGGCTACACCTTC
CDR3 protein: CASQSGTAYGYTF

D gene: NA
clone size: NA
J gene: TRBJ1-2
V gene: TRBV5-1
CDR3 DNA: TGCGCCAGCAGCTTGGAAGGTTACCTGTATGGCTACACCTTC
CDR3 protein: CASSLEGYLYGYTF